The 15 T cell receptor beta chains below all came from one sample that was sequenced in a study of shared clonotypes between healthy human individuals. The protocol was immunoSEQ multiplex PCR, while the TCRdb copy is restricted to in-frame clones and leaves out a portion. The data show about 2 million clones, 85% to 95% seen once. Input material: naive CD4+ T cells sorted from blood. As to subset: CD45RA+ positively selected. Source of these receptors: a man younger than 30 in good health.

This clone was picked up a small number of times. This chain links TRBV7-2 with TRBJ1-6; D unclear. Germline values: CDR1 SGHTA, CDR2 FQGNSA. The CDR3 is 15 amino acids. Trimming took 6 bases from V and 0 from J, leaving 9 bases between them. This chain's CDR3 is CASRAPGSYNSPLHF. The CDR3 nucleotides read TGTGCCAGCAGAGCCCCTGGCTCCTATAATTCACCCCTCCACTTT.

This chain joins TRBV12-5 and TRBJ2-7; 7 positions match TRBD1. Germline CDR1 reads LGHNT; CDR2 reads FRNRAP. J lost 7 bases, V lost 5 bases, and 11 bases had no gene match. The CDR3 is 14 amino acids. Here the CDR3 reads CASGHPDRTEEQYF. The CDR3 DNA sequence: TGTGCTAGTGGTCATCCGGACAGGACGGAAGAGCAGTACTTC.

In the case of this clone: Additional DNA sequences in this sample encode the identical CDR3. V usage is TRBV7-2 and J usage is TRBJ1-2; weak D call: TRBD1 (5 bases). The CDR3 sequence is 13 residues long. V lost 2 bases and J lost 2, with 6 bases in between. The germline CDR1 and CDR2 sequences are SGHTA and FQGNSA. CDR3 amino acids: CASSLQGNYGYTF. In DNA form, the CDR3 reads TGTGCCAGCAGCTTACAGGGAAACTATGGCTACACCTTC.

CDR3 sequence (DNA): TGTGCCAGCAGCGTAACCGGGACAGGGACGGAGACCCAGTACTTC. Its protein is CASSVTGTGTETQYF. J is TRBJ2-5 and V is TRBV9; 9 bases match TRBD1. The CDR3 extends over 15 amino acids. V shed 1 base, J shed 5 bases, and the junction held 6 bases outside the gene matches. CDR1 SGDLS and CDR2 YYNGEE come from the germline V gene.

The chain employs TRBV4-2 and TRBJ2-5; 15 positions agree with TRBD2. Looked up from germline, CDR1 is LGHNA and CDR2 is YNFKEQ. The CDR3 is 16 amino acids. V shed 5 bases and J 3 bases; nucleotides not matched to a gene: 4. CDR3 region: CASSSGLAGGEETQYF. In nucleotides, the CDR3 is TGTGCCAGCAGCTCGGGACTAGCGGGAGGCGAAGAGACCCAGTACTTC.

The genes are TRBV18 and TRBJ1-1; D is ambiguous. This CDR3 comprises 14 residues. Trimming removed 3 bases at V and 0 bases at J, with 8 bases between. CDR1 and CDR2 (germline): KGHSH, LQKENI. CDR3 sequence reads: CASSPRGLNTEAFF. The CDR3 DNA is TGTGCCAGCTCACCCCGGGGATTGAACACTGAAGCTTTCTTT.

The CDR3, as DNA: TGTGCCAGCAGTGAAGAGGTAGGGGCAGTTTTCTACACCTTC. It specifies CASSEEVGAVFYTF. V is TRBV2 and J is TRBJ1-2; possible D gene TRBD1, 5 bases. The V gene lost 1 base and the J gene lost 10 bases, with 16 bases spanning the gap. CDR3 length: 14 amino acids. Germline V gene sequence: CDR1 SNHLY, CDR2 FYNNEI.

This chain connects TRBV6-5 to TRBJ2-2; tentative D call: TRBD1 (5 bases). V was pared by 4 bases and J by 15 bases, with 15 bases between. The CDR3 has 12 residues. CDR1 and CDR2 from the germline V gene are MNHEY and SVGAGI. CDR3 DNA: TGTGCCAGCAGTTTCATAGGGGCGCGGTTGTTTTTT. This sequence encodes CASSFIGARLFF.

The CDR3 DNA reads as TGTGCCAGCAGTTACTCCAGACAGGAGCAGTTCTTC. This sequence encodes CASSYSRQEQFF. This chain uses TRBV6-6 with TRBJ2-1, with a weak D call TRBD1 (5 bases). The CDR3 has 12 amino acids. V shed 0 bases and J shed 10 bases, with 7 bases lying between them. Per the germline V gene, CDR1 is MNHNY and CDR2 is SVGAGI (reference sequence).

This clone was seen only once. The rearrangement joins TRBV6-1 to TRBJ1-5, with TRBD1 identical over 7 bases. The CDR3 has 12 residues. The ends lost 8 bases at V and 6 bases at J; junction bases unmatched: 4. Germline loops: CDR1 MNHNS, CDR2 SASEGT. Here the CDR3 reads CASGAGGQPQHF. The CDR3 DNA reads TGTGCCAGCGGGGCAGGGGGTCAGCCCCAGCATTTT.

As concerns this clone: Other DNA sequences in this specimen translate into the identical CDR3. The chain has TRBV9 and TRBJ2-1; the D gene is possibly TRBD1 (5 bases). The CDR3 is made up of 15 amino acids. V was cut by 0 bases and J by 1 base, with 8 bases left in between. CDR1 is SGDLS and CDR2 is YYNGEE in the germline V gene. CDR3 DNA: TGTGCCAGCAGCGTAGGGGGCCTTTCCTACAATGAGCAGTTCTTC. This gives the protein CASSVGGLSYNEQFF.

The chain recombines TRBV5-1 with TRBJ2-3; 8 bases are a match to TRBD2. V shed 2 bases, J shed 6 bases, and the junction held 8 bases outside the gene matches. The germline CDR1 and CDR2 sequences are SGHRS and YFSETQ. The CDR3 consists of 15 residues. The CDR3 region is CASSFLSGSLDTQYF. CDR3 nucleotides: TGCGCCAGCAGCTTTTTAAGCGGGAGTTTGGATACGCAGTATTTT.

The chain combines TRBV20-1 with TRBJ2-3, with no clear D. V was cut by 4 bases and J by 6 bases, with 8 bases left in between. This CDR3 comprises 11 residues. Germline assignment: CDR1 DFQATT and CDR2 SNEGSKA (reference sequence). The CDR3 sequence is CSANIGDTQYF. CDR3 nucleotide sequence: TGCAGTGCTAACATCGGGGATACGCAGTATTTT.

The genes are TRBV25-1 and TRBJ1-2; D not certain. The CDR3 is 13 residues long. Per the germline V gene, CDR1 is MGHDK and CDR2 is SYGVNS. The V and J ends lost 1 base and 5 bases respectively, with 8 bases between them. The chain's CDR3 is CASSEFWGYGYTF. The CDR3 bases are TGTGCCAGCAGTGAATTTTGGGGTTATGGCTACACCTTC.

Comment on this clone: Given the absence of the conserved phenylalanine or tryptophan at the CDR3 end, a read error is likely. The V and J genes are TRBV16 and TRBJ1-2, with D maybe TRBD1 (5 bases). Between the trimmed V and J ends, which lost 2 bases and 8 bases, there was a span of 15 bases. This CDR3 has 14 residues. The germline CDR1 and CDR2 sequences are KGHSY and FQNENV. The CDR3 DNA follows: TGTGCCAGCAGCCAAGTTCAGGGTTTAGGCGGCTACACCTCC. Translated: CASSQVQGLGGYTS.